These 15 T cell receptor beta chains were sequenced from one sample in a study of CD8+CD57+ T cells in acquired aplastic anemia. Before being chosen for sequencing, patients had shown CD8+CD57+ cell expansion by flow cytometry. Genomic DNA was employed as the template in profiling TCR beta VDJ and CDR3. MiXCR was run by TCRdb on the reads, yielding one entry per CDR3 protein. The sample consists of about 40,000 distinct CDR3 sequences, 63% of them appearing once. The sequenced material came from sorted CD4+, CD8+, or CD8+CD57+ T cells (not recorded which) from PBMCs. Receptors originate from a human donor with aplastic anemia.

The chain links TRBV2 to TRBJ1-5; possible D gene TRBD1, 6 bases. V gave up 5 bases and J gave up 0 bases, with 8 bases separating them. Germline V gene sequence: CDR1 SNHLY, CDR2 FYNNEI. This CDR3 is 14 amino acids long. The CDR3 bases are TGTGCCAGCAGTAAGGGGGATAGCAATCAGCCCCAGCATTTT. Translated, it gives CASSKGDSNQPQHF.

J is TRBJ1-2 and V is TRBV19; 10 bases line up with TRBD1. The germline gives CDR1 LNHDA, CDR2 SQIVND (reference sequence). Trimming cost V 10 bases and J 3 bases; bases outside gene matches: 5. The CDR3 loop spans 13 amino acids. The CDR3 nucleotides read TGTGCCACCGGGACAGGGGCCCACTATGGCTACACCTTC. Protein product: CATGTGAHYGYTF.

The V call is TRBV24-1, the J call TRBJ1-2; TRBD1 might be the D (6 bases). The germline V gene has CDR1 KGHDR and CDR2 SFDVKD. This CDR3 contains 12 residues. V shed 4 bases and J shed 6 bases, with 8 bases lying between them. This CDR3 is CATSEQGDGYTF. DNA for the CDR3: TGTGCCACCAGTGAACAGGGCGATGGCTACACCTTC.

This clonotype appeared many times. CDR3 sequence: CSAKRGGETDTQYF. CDR3 sequence (DNA): TGCAGTGCTAAACGGGGGGGCGAGACAGATACGCAGTATTTT. The rearrangement uses TRBV20-1 and TRBJ2-3; 8 bases agree with TRBD2. With 4 bases clipped from V and 3 bases from J, the junction kept 6 bases outside the gene matches. Per germline, CDR1 DFQATT and CDR2 SNEGSKA (reference sequence). The CDR3 has 14 residues.

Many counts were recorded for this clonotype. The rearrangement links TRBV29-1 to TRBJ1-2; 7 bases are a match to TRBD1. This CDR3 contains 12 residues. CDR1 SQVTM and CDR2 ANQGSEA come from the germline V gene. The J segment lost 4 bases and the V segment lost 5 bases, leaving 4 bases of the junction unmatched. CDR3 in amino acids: CSVWTGPYGYTF. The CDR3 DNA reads TGCAGCGTTTGGACAGGACCCTATGGCTACACCTTC.

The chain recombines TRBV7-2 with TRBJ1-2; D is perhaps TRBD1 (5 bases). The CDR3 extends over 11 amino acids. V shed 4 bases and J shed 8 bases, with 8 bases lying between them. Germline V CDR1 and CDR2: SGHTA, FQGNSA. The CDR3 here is CASSWGEGYTF. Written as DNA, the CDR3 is TGTGCCAGCAGCTGGGGGGAGGGCTACACCTTC.

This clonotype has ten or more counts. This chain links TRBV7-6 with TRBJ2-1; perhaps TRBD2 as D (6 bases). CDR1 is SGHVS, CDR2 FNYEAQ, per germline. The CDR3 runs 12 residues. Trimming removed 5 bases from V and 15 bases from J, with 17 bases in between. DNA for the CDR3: TGTGCCAGCAGCCTCTATAGGGAGGAGTGGTTCTTC. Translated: CASSLYREEWFF.

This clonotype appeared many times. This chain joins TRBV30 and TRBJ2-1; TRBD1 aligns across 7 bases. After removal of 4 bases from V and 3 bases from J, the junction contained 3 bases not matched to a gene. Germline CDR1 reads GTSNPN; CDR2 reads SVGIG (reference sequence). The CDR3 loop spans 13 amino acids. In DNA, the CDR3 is TGTGCCTGGAATGGGGACAGCTACAATGAGCAGTTCTTC. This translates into CAWNGDSYNEQFF.

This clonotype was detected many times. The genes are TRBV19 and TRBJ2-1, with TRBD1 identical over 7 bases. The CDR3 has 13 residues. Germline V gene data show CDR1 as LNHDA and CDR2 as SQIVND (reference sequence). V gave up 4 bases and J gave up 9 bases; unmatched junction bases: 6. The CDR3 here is CASSNDRVLEQFF. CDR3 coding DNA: TGTGCCAGTAGTAATGACAGGGTTCTTGAGCAGTTCTTC.

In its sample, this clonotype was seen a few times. CDR3 sequence: CASSDWTGLTDTQYF. CDR3 in DNA: TGTGCCAGCAGTGATTGGACAGGGTTGACAGATACGCAGTATTTT. The chain joins TRBV25-1 to TRBJ2-3; 8 nucleotides agree with TRBD1. The V gene's germline CDR1 is MGHDK and CDR2 SYGVNS. The trim removed 3 bases at V and 3 bases at J, leaving 5 bases unmatched. The CDR3 contains 15 residues.

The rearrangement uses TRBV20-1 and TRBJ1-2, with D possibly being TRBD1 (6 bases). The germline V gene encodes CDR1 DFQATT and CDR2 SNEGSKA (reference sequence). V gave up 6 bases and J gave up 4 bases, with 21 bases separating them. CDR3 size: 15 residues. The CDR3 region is CSAQPLQGNAYGYTF. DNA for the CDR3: TGCAGTGCCCAACCCCTCCAGGGGAACGCCTATGGCTACACCTTC.

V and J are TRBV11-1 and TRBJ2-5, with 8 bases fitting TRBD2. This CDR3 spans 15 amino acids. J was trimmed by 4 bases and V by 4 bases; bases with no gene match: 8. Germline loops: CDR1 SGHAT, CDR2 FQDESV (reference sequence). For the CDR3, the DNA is TGTGCCAGCAGCTGGTCGGCGGGAGGTTCAGAGACCCAGTACTTC. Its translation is CASSWSAGGSETQYF.

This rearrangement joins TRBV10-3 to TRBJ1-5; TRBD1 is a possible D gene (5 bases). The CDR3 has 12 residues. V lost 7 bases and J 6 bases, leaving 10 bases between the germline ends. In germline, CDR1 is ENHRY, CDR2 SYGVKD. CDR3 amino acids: CAIKQEGQPQHF. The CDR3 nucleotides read TGTGCCATCAAACAGGAGGGTCAGCCCCAGCATTTT.

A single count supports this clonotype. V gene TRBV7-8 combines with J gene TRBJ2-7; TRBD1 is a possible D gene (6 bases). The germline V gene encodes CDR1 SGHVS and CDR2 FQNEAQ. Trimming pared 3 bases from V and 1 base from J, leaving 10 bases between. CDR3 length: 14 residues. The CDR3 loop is CASSFETGSYEQYF. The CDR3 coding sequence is TGTGCCAGCAGCTTTGAGACAGGATCCTACGAGCAGTACTTC.

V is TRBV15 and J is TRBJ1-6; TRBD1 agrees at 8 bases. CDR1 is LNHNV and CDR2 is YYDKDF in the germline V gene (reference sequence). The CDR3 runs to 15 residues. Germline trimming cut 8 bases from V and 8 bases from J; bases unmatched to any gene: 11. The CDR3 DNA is TGTGCCACCGGACGGACAGGGTCCAACGATTCACCCCTCCACTTT. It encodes CATGRTGSNDSPLHF.